A selection of T cell receptor beta chains follows, all from one sample in a study of blood T cell repertoires in COVID-19. Using immunoSEQ multiplex PCR, the repertoire was profiled, and TCRdb retains in-frame clones only, with some absent. The repertoire holds 110,000 or so clones, with over 70% as singletons. The sequencing input was peripheral blood. The source is a man aged 45 to 65 with acute or convalescent COVID-19. The CDR3 runs from the conserved cysteine through the conserved F or W. Fields, in order: clone size, J gene, V gene, D gene, CDR3 protein, CDR3 DNA. The D gene is left open where the match is weak. Rows give clone size only sometimes, using once, few, many, or a class for an expanded clone.

abundance: few
j_gene: TRBJ1-4
v_gene: TRBV7-9
d_gene: .
CDR3aa: CAGEGENEKLFF
CDR3nt: TGTGCCGGGGAAGGGGAAAACGAAAAACTGTTTTTT

abundance: .
j_gene: TRBJ1-2
v_gene: TRBV12-3/TRBV12-4
d_gene: .
CDR3aa: CASSLAEIYGYTF
CDR3nt: TGTGCCAGCAGTTTGGCGGAAATATATGGCTACACCTTC

abundance: once
j_gene: TRBJ1-6
v_gene: TRBV11-2
d_gene: .
CDR3aa: CASSLEPDYNSPLHF
CDR3nt: TGTGCCAGCAGCTTAGAACCAGATTATAATTCACCCCTCCACTTT

abundance: once
j_gene: TRBJ1-6
v_gene: TRBV6-5
d_gene: .
CDR3aa: CASSYFAGWSPLHF
CDR3nt: TGTGCCAGCAGTTACTTTGCAGGGTGGTCACCCCTCCACTTT

abundance: .
j_gene: TRBJ1-3
v_gene: TRBV6-5
d_gene: .
CDR3aa: CASSYSRLNSGNTIYF
CDR3nt: TGTGCCAGCAGTTACTCCCGACTTAACTCTGGAAACACCATATATTTT

abundance: .
j_gene: TRBJ1-5
v_gene: TRBV11-1
d_gene: TRBD1
CDR3aa: CASSLRQGRNQPQHF
CDR3nt: TGTGCCAGCAGCCTTCGACAGGGTCGAAATCAGCCCCAGCATTTT

abundance: .
j_gene: TRBJ2-3
v_gene: TRBV3-1/TRBV3-2
d_gene: .
CDR3aa: CASSHPEGTQYF
CDR3nt: TGTGCCAGCAGCCATCCCGAGGGTACGCAGTATTTT

abundance: once
j_gene: TRBJ1-3
v_gene: TRBV21-1
d_gene: .
CDR3aa: CASSKKWRGTGANSSGNTIYF
CDR3nt: TGTGCCAGCAGCAAAAAGTGGAGGGGGACAGGGGCAAATAGTTCGGGAAACACCATATATTTT

abundance: .
j_gene: TRBJ2-6
v_gene: TRBV6-2/TRBV6-3
d_gene: .
CDR3aa: CASSYSYSGANVLTF
CDR3nt: TGTGCCAGCAGTTACTCGTACTCTGGGGCCAACGTCCTGACTTTC

abundance: .
j_gene: TRBJ2-1
v_gene: TRBV3-1/TRBV3-2
d_gene: .
CDR3aa: CASSQVWTDNNEQFF
CDR3nt: TGTGCCAGCAGCCAAGTCTGGACAGATAACAATGAGCAGTTCTTC

abundance: .
j_gene: TRBJ2-1
v_gene: TRBV7-8
d_gene: TRBD1
CDR3aa: CASSFSQGATPNEQFF
CDR3nt: TGTGCCAGCAGCTTTTCCCAGGGGGCGACCCCCAATGAGCAGTTCTTC

abundance: once
j_gene: TRBJ2-4
v_gene: TRBV24-1
d_gene: .
CDR3aa: CATSDEANIQYF
CDR3nt: TGTGCCACCAGTGATGAGGCAAACATTCAGTACTTC

abundance: .
j_gene: TRBJ1-4
v_gene: TRBV11-2
d_gene: .
CDR3aa: CASSSDIDEKLFF
CDR3nt: TGTGCCAGCAGCTCCGACATTGATGAAAAACTGTTTTTT

abundance: few
j_gene: TRBJ1-1
v_gene: TRBV29-1
d_gene: .
CDR3aa: CSAVRGIGSTEAFF
CDR3nt: TGCAGCGCCGTTCGGGGAATTGGGAGCACTGAAGCTTTCTTT

abundance: few
j_gene: TRBJ1-3
v_gene: TRBV3-1/TRBV3-2
d_gene: TRBD1
CDR3aa: CASSQALTGANTIYF
CDR3nt: TGTGCCAGCAGCCAAGCATTGACAGGGGCAAACACCATATATTTT

abundance: .
j_gene: TRBJ2-3
v_gene: TRBV2
d_gene: .
CDR3aa: CASSRREEDTQYF
CDR3nt: TGTGCCAGCAGCCGCAGGGAGGAAGATACGCAGTATTTT

abundance: .
j_gene: TRBJ1-1
v_gene: TRBV6-6
d_gene: .
CDR3aa: CASSSRGLEAFF
CDR3nt: TGTGCCAGCAGTTCGCGGGGGCTTGAAGCTTTCTTT

abundance: once
j_gene: TRBJ1-5
v_gene: TRBV4-2
d_gene: TRBD1
CDR3aa: CASSQESYGEGAGSNQPQHF
CDR3nt: TGTGCCAGCAGCCAAGAATCGTATGGCGAGGGGGCGGGGAGCAATCAGCCCCAGCATTTT

abundance: .
j_gene: TRBJ1-2
v_gene: TRBV5-1
d_gene: TRBD1
CDR3aa: CASSPQGSSGYTF
CDR3nt: TGCGCCAGCAGCCCACAGGGGTCTAGTGGCTACACCTTC

abundance: .
j_gene: TRBJ1-2
v_gene: TRBV5-1
d_gene: .
CDR3aa: CASSLAGGIADGYTF
CDR3nt: TGCGCCAGCAGCCTGGCGGGGGGGATTGCAGATGGCTACACCTTC

abundance: few
j_gene: TRBJ1-2
v_gene: TRBV6-5
d_gene: .
CDR3aa: CASRPQGSGYTF
CDR3nt: TGTGCCAGCAGACCCCAGGGCAGTGGCTACACCTTC

abundance: .
j_gene: TRBJ1-4
v_gene: TRBV2
d_gene: TRBD1
CDR3aa: CASRGDSEKLFF
CDR3nt: TGTGCCAGCAGAGGGGACAGTGAGAAACTGTTTTTT

abundance: .
j_gene: TRBJ1-2
v_gene: TRBV4-1
d_gene: .
CDR3aa: CASSQDLQVLNYGYTF
CDR3nt: TGCGCCAGCAGCCAAGATCTGCAGGTTCTAAACTATGGCTACACCTTC

abundance: once
j_gene: TRBJ1-2
v_gene: TRBV27
d_gene: .
CDR3aa: CASSLMGRQGGYGYTF
CDR3nt: TGTGCCAGCAGTTTGATGGGGCGGCAGGGTGGATATGGCTACACCTTC

abundance: .
j_gene: TRBJ1-1
v_gene: TRBV5-1
d_gene: TRBD1
CDR3aa: CASSLGGTANTEAFF
CDR3nt: TGCGCCAGCAGCTTGGGAGGGACAGCGAACACTGAAGCTTTCTTT

abundance: .
j_gene: TRBJ2-2
v_gene: TRBV30
d_gene: .
CDR3aa: CAWNPSQGLGELFF
CDR3nt: TGTGCCTGGAACCCGTCTCAGGGTTTGGGGGAGCTGTTTTTT

abundance: .
j_gene: TRBJ1-2
v_gene: TRBV24-1
d_gene: TRBD1
CDR3aa: CATRDDRAHGYTF
CDR3nt: TGTGCCACCAGGGATGACAGGGCCCATGGCTACACCTTC

abundance: many
j_gene: TRBJ1-2
v_gene: TRBV5-1
d_gene: .
CDR3aa: CASSLDGGTYGYTF
CDR3nt: TGCGCCAGCAGCTTGGACGGCGGTACTTATGGCTACACCTTC

abundance: .
j_gene: TRBJ1-1
v_gene: TRBV5-8
d_gene: .
CDR3aa: CASSLSGSIAFF
CDR3nt: TGTGCCAGCAGCTTGTCGGGAAGCATAGCTTTCTTT

abundance: .
j_gene: TRBJ1-5
v_gene: TRBV19
d_gene: .
CDR3aa: CASSGVTGFNQPQHF
CDR3nt: TGTGCCAGTAGTGGGGTTACAGGTTTCAATCAGCCCCAGCATTTT

abundance: .
j_gene: TRBJ2-1
v_gene: TRBV11-3
d_gene: .
CDR3aa: CASSLGPQWEQFF
CDR3nt: TGTGCCAGCAGCTTAGGGCCCCAGTGGGAGCAGTTCTTC

abundance: .
j_gene: TRBJ1-5
v_gene: TRBV6-2/TRBV6-3
d_gene: TRBD1
CDR3aa: CASSYPGTENQPQHF
CDR3nt: TGTGCCAGCAGTTATCCCGGGACAGAAAATCAGCCCCAGCATTTT

abundance: .
j_gene: TRBJ1-6
v_gene: TRBV5-6
d_gene: .
CDR3aa: CASSLGQGTSPLHF
CDR3nt: TGTGCCAGCAGCTTGGGGCAGGGGACTTCACCCCTCCACTTT

abundance: .
j_gene: TRBJ1-6
v_gene: TRBV2
d_gene: .
CDR3aa: CASRRGILERVRSPLHF
CDR3nt: .

abundance: .
j_gene: TRBJ1-5
v_gene: TRBV7-9
d_gene: TRBD1
CDR3aa: CASSDDRGGQPQHF
CDR3nt: TGTGCCAGCAGCGACGACAGGGGAGGTCAGCCCCAGCATTTT

abundance: few
j_gene: TRBJ1-4
v_gene: TRBV5-5
d_gene: TRBD1
CDR3aa: CASSGTQGTTNEKLFF
CDR3nt: TGTGCCAGCAGCGGGACACAGGGGACTACTAATGAAAAACTGTTTTTT

abundance: .
j_gene: TRBJ1-6
v_gene: TRBV30
d_gene: .
CDR3aa: CAWSVIRARRSLHF
CDR3nt: TGTGCCTGGAGTGTGATCAGGGCAAGAAGGTCCCTCCACTTT

abundance: .
j_gene: TRBJ2-6
v_gene: TRBV10-2
d_gene: .
CDR3aa: CASRETGSISGANVLTF
CDR3nt: TGCGCCAGCAGGGAGACAGGATCCATCTCTGGGGCCAACGTCCTGACTTTC

abundance: .
j_gene: TRBJ1-2
v_gene: TRBV28
d_gene: .
CDR3aa: CASRILAGNGYTF
CDR3nt: TGTGCCAGCAGAATCTTGGCAGGGAATGGCTACACCTTC

abundance: .
j_gene: TRBJ2-2
v_gene: TRBV10-3
d_gene: TRBD2
CDR3aa: CAISVNSGGATGELFF
CDR3nt: TGTGCCATCAGTGTGAATAGCGGGGGGGCGACCGGGGAGCTGTTTTTT

abundance: few
j_gene: TRBJ2-2
v_gene: TRBV10-3
d_gene: TRBD1
CDR3aa: CAISRDRNTGELFF
CDR3nt: TGTGCCATCAGTCGGGACAGGAACACCGGGGAGCTGTTTTTT

abundance: .
j_gene: TRBJ1-5
v_gene: TRBV21-1
d_gene: .
CDR3aa: CASTLEQGSYSNQPQHF
CDR3nt: TGTGCCAGCACCCTAGAACAGGGGAGTTATAGCAATCAGCCCCAGCATTTT

abundance: .
j_gene: TRBJ2-7
v_gene: TRBV2
d_gene: .
CDR3aa: CASREGSLSYEQYF
CDR3nt: TGTGCCAGCAGGGAGGGATCACTATCCTACGAGCAGTACTTC

abundance: .
j_gene: TRBJ2-6
v_gene: TRBV2
d_gene: .
CDR3aa: CASFRQMGANVLTF
CDR3nt: TGTGCCAGCTTCAGGCAGATGGGGGCCAACGTCCTGACTTTC

abundance: .
j_gene: TRBJ1-5
v_gene: TRBV19
d_gene: TRBD1
CDR3aa: CASSIAGQGGNQPQHF
CDR3nt: TGTGCCAGTAGTATAGCCGGACAGGGTGGCAATCAGCCCCAGCATTTT

abundance: .
j_gene: TRBJ2-3
v_gene: TRBV3-1/TRBV3-2
d_gene: .
CDR3aa: CASSQDFRGTDTQYF
CDR3nt: TGTGCCAGCAGCCAAGATTTTCGGGGCACAGATACGCAGTATTTT

abundance: .
j_gene: TRBJ2-3
v_gene: TRBV11-2
d_gene: TRBD2
CDR3aa: CASSFGAGVATDTQYF
CDR3nt: TGTGCCAGCAGCTTTGGAGCGGGGGTTGCCACAGATACGCAGTATTTT

abundance: .
j_gene: TRBJ2-7
v_gene: TRBV11-2
d_gene: .
CDR3aa: CASSLGGSLVYEQYF
CDR3nt: TGTGCCAGCAGCTTGGGCGGGTCCCTAGTCTACGAGCAGTACTTC

abundance: .
j_gene: TRBJ1-4
v_gene: TRBV20-1
d_gene: .
CDR3aa: CSASTGDTNEKLFF
CDR3nt: TGCAGTGCTAGTACCGGGGATACTAATGAAAAACTGTTTTTT

abundance: once
j_gene: TRBJ2-6
v_gene: TRBV2
d_gene: TRBD1
CDR3aa: CASSVEQGANGANVLTF
CDR3nt: TGTGCCAGCAGTGTAGAACAGGGGGCTAACGGGGCCAACGTCCTGACTTTC

abundance: .
j_gene: TRBJ1-6
v_gene: TRBV19
d_gene: .
CDR3aa: CASSIGDSSYNSPLHF
CDR3nt: TGTGCCAGTAGTATCGGAGACAGCTCCTATAATTCACCCCTCCACTTT

abundance: once
j_gene: TRBJ1-3
v_gene: TRBV7-3
d_gene: .
CDR3aa: CASSERGVSGNTIYF
CDR3nt: TGTGCCAGCAGCGAACGCGGTGTCTCTGGAAACACCATATATTTT

abundance: .
j_gene: TRBJ1-3
v_gene: TRBV4-1
d_gene: .
CDR3aa: CASSQHELSSGNTIYF
CDR3nt: TGCGCCAGCAGCCAACACGAACTGAGCTCTGGAAACACCATATATTTT

abundance: once
j_gene: TRBJ1-5
v_gene: TRBV7-2
d_gene: .
CDR3aa: CASSSGGVLGGQPQHF
CDR3nt: TGTGCCAGCAGCTCCGGGGGGGTTTTGGGTGGACAGCCCCAGCATTTT

abundance: once
j_gene: TRBJ1-4
v_gene: TRBV19
d_gene: .
CDR3aa: CASMPGITNEKLFF
CDR3nt: TGTGCCAGTATGCCGGGGATAACTAATGAAAAACTGTTTTTT

abundance: .
j_gene: TRBJ1-6
v_gene: TRBV2
d_gene: .
CDR3aa: CASSEGQTWTDYNSPLHF
CDR3nt: TGTGCCAGCAGTGAGGGGCAGACTTGGACAGACTATAATTCACCCCTCCACTTT

abundance: once
j_gene: TRBJ1-5
v_gene: TRBV4-1
d_gene: .
CDR3aa: CASSQAGMALYQPQHF
CDR3nt: TGCGCCAGCAGCCAAGCAGGGATGGCCTTGTATCAGCCCCAGCATTTT

abundance: few
j_gene: TRBJ2-1
v_gene: TRBV2
d_gene: TRBD1
CDR3aa: CASSDGDRADEQFF
CDR3nt: TGTGCCAGCAGTGATGGTGACAGGGCCGATGAGCAGTTCTTC

abundance: .
j_gene: TRBJ2-2
v_gene: TRBV5-8
d_gene: .
CDR3aa: CASSFGADTGELFF
CDR3nt: TGTGCCAGCAGCTTTGGTGCGGACACCGGGGAGCTGTTTTTT

abundance: .
j_gene: TRBJ1-4
v_gene: TRBV4-2
d_gene: .
CDR3aa: CASSQVRGNNEKLFF
CDR3nt: TGTGCCAGCAGCCAAGTGCGGGGTAATAATGAAAAACTGTTTTTT